What follows describes a single TCR beta chain. No antigen is known for it. The CDR3 loop spans 16 amino acids. The V gene lost 1 base and the J gene lost 0 bases, with 10 bases spanning the gap. Germline CDR1 is MGHRA and CDR2 is YSYEKL. The sample comes from a study of CD8 T cells in ankylosing spondylitis. A quantitative 5'-RACE method, one with molecular barcodes, was used to make TCR beta libraries. A single record per CDR3 protein comes from TCRdb applying MiXCR to the 5' RACE reads. Among fewer than 550,000 distinct CDR3 sequences listed, 5.3% were seen once. Findings and limits, study-wide: Peripheral blood samples showed relatively rare disease-linked clones, and these clones were CD8+. Previous work reported some of these motif variants in the synovial fluid and blood of reactive arthritis. Researchers reportedly found disease-linked clones significantly enriched in matched ankylosing spondylitis synovial fluid. Ankylosing spondylitis blood appeared to be characterized by a TCR beta motif of under 10 highly homologous variants.

Sequencing was done on a sample of blood, either unsorted or a sorted T cell fraction (not recorded which). The clonotype was recovered from a male donor with ankylosing spondylitis. The rearrangement links TRBV4-1 to TRBJ1-5; maybe TRBD1 (6 bases). CDR3 loop: CASSQADRFSNQPQHF. The CDR3 region has the DNA TGCGCCAGCAGCCAAGCAGACAGGTTTAGCAATCAGCCCCAGCATTTT.